Reported below is one T cell receptor beta chain. Deletions cut 5 bases from V and 3 bases from J, with 10 bases between. The CDR3 totals 13 residues. The source of the sample is a study of Graves' ophthalmopathy and Graves' hyperthyroidism. Amplification of TCR beta CDR3 regions used RNA transcripts. HTBI-primed first-round RT-PCR preceded second-round multiplex PCR. TCRdb itself ran the multiplex PCR reads through MiXCR, one entry per CDR3 protein. This table holds a few hundred thousand distinct CDR3 sequences, approximately 18% found once. The origin of this receptor is an adult woman with stable Graves' hyperthyroidism. The sequencing sample was made of peripheral blood. The chain combines TRBV12-3 or TRBV12-4 with TRBJ2-5, with a possible D match to TRBD2 (5 bases). The chain's CDR3 is CASSQDGKETQYF. The CDR3 DNA reads TGTGCCAGCAGTCAAGACGGGAAAGAGACCCAGTACTTC.